This entry lists 31 T cell receptor beta chains sequenced from one sample in a study of blood T cell repertoires in COVID-19. The protocol was immunoSEQ multiplex PCR, while the TCRdb copy is restricted to in-frame clones and leaves out a portion. Of fewer than 70,000 clones in the sample, around 80% were seen once. Material for sequencing was peripheral blood. All receptors come from a human donor in a cohort sampled during active COVID-19.

The gene calls are TRBV5-6 and TRBJ1-6; 8 bases agree with TRBD1. This CDR3 is built from 15 residues. The germline V gene encodes CDR1 SGHDT and CDR2 YYEEEE. V lost 5 bases and J lost 2; bases outside the gene matches: 3. CDR3 nucleotides: TGTGCCAGCAGGTCACAGGGGGCCTATAATTCACCCCTCCACTTT. It is translated as CASRSQGAYNSPLHF.

J is TRBJ1-2 and V is TRBV19, with TRBD1 matching 7 bases. The germline CDR1 and CDR2 sequences are LNHDA and SQIVND (reference sequence). The CDR3 is made up of 16 amino acids. V dropped 1 base and J dropped 2; count of bases not matched to a gene: 7. The CDR3 here is CASSIAPGQENYGYTF. CDR3 DNA sequence: TGTGCCAGTAGTATAGCCCCCGGACAGGAGAACTATGGCTACACCTTC.

This sequence joins TRBV18 and TRBJ2-6, with 8 bases matching TRBD1. J lost 4 bases, V lost 6 bases, and 8 bases had no gene match. The CDR3 loop spans 16 amino acids. The V gene's germline CDR1 is KGHSH and CDR2 LQKENI. The CDR3 nucleotides read TGTGCCAGCTCCCGCCAGGGGGCGCCGGGGGCCAACGTCCTGACTTTC. Its protein is CASSRQGAPGANVLTF.

The CDR3 region has the DNA TGTGCCAGCAGTTGGGGCAGGGGGTACGAGCAGTACTTC. The encoded protein is CASSWGRGYEQYF. The chain recombines TRBV27 with TRBJ2-7; 7 nucleotides line up with TRBD1. Germline CDR1 MNHEY, CDR2 SMNVEV (reference sequence). This CDR3 spans 13 amino acids. V gave up 4 bases and J gave up 4 bases; unmatched junction bases: 4.

This clone was observed once. The V and J genes are TRBV19 and TRBJ1-4, with unresolved D. This CDR3 is built from 12 residues. Germline V CDR1 and CDR2: LNHDA, SQIVND (reference sequence). V was shortened by 5 bases and J by 10 bases, with 11 bases between the two germline ends. As DNA, the CDR3 is TGTGCCAGTAGTTCAAATACGGTAAAACTGTTTTTT. Its protein product is CASSSNTVKLFF.

V and J are TRBV11-2 and TRBJ1-2; tentatively, D is TRBD1 (6 bases). The CDR3 contains 16 residues. The germline V and J ends were trimmed by 5 bases and 0 bases, with 16 bases remaining between them. In germline, CDR1 is SGHAT, CDR2 FQNNGV. CDR3 protein: CASSRTGTFTNYGYTF. The CDR3, as DNA: TGTGCCAGCAGCCGGACCGGGACATTTACTAACTATGGCTACACCTTC.

V and J are TRBV4-1 and TRBJ1-5; D might be TRBD1 (5 bases). Per the germline V gene, CDR1 is MGHRA and CDR2 is YSYEKL. Deletions cut 0 bases from V and 9 bases from J, with 27 bases between. This CDR3 region has 19 residues. The CDR3 nucleotides read TGCGCCAGCAGCCAAGATTGGGAGGCAGGGAGCCCGATTTTTTGGCCCCAGCATTTT. Residues: CASSQDWEAGSPIFWPQHF.

The V call is TRBV9, the J call TRBJ2-7, with TRBD2 as a possible D gene (6 bases). The germline V and J ends were trimmed by 0 bases and 5 bases, with 12 bases remaining between them. The CDR3 totals 14 residues. The germline V gene encodes CDR1 SGDLS and CDR2 YYNGEE. CDR3 sequence (DNA): TGTGCCAGCAGCGTAGGAGGAGGGATCCACGAGCAGTACTTC. Translation: CASSVGGGIHEQYF. The variable domain in full, completed from reference TRBV9 and TRBJ2-7, reads DSGVTQTPKHLITATGQRVTLRCSPRSGDLSVYWYQQSLDQGLQFLIQYYNGEERAKGNILERFSAQQFPDLHSELNLSSLELGDSALYFCASSVGGGIHEQYFGPGTRLTVT.

The genes are TRBV3-1 (or the pseudogene TRBV3-2) and TRBJ2-1, with D perhaps TRBD1 (7 bases). Germline V gene data show CDR1 as LGHDT and CDR2 as YNNKEL (reference sequence). The ends were cut back, 6 bases at V and 4 bases at J, with 16 bases in the middle. The CDR3 runs 15 residues. CDR3 coding DNA: TGTGCCAGCAGGGCGGGACAGAGCTTTTACAATGAGCAGTTCTTC. This sequence encodes CASRAGQSFYNEQFF.

The chain recombines TRBV28 with TRBJ2-3; 11 bases match TRBD2. The J segment lost 4 bases and the V segment lost 5 bases, leaving 8 bases of the junction unmatched. The CDR3 contains 16 residues. Germline assignment: CDR1 MDHEN and CDR2 SYDVKM. The CDR3 protein is CASSPISGRAADTQYF. CDR3 DNA sequence: TGTGCCAGCAGTCCCATTAGCGGGAGGGCCGCAGATACGCAGTATTTT.

The chain joins TRBV27 to TRBJ2-1; no reliable D call. In germline, CDR1 is MNHEY, CDR2 SMNVEV (reference sequence). Trimming removed 3 bases at V and 12 bases at J, with 12 bases between. The CDR3 covers 12 residues. Here the CDR3 reads CASSFIGQAQFF. Here the CDR3 DNA reads TGTGCCAGCAGTTTTATTGGGCAGGCGCAGTTCTTC.

The rearrangement links TRBV25-1 to TRBJ1-6; D gene uncertain. Trimming stripped 11 bases from V and 0 bases from J, with 23 bases between. Germline loops: CDR1 MGHDK, CDR2 SYGVNS. This CDR3 has 18 amino acids. In DNA, the CDR3 is TGTGCCGCCCCTCTCGGAGGTTTACTTAGCTCCTATAATTCACCCCTCCACTTT. It codes for CAAPLGGLLSSYNSPLHF.

V usage is TRBV7-6 and J usage is TRBJ2-7; 11 bases match TRBD1. Looked up from germline, CDR1 is SGHVS and CDR2 is FNYEAQ. J was trimmed by 1 base and V by 3 bases; bases with no gene match: 2. The CDR3 extends over 15 amino acids. The CDR3 sequence: CASSFGTGGSYEQYF. The CDR3 DNA reads TGTGCCAGCAGCTTCGGGACAGGGGGATCCTACGAGCAGTACTTC.

The V and J genes are TRBV6-6 and TRBJ1-5; TRBD1 agrees at 8 bases. The V gene end was trimmed by 6 bases and the J gene end by 6 bases; junction bases not matched to a gene: 7. The length of the CDR3 is 14 residues. The germline gives CDR1 MNHNY, CDR2 SVGAGI (reference sequence). CDR3 nucleotides: TGTGCCAGCAGGGGACAGGTCATAAGTCAGCCCCAGCATTTT. Amino acid sequence: CASRGQVISQPQHF.

This chain uses TRBV10-3 with TRBJ1-3; D is uncertain. Trimming took 4 bases from V and 0 from J, leaving 19 bases between them. The CDR3 totals 18 residues. From germline, CDR1 is ENHRY and CDR2 SYGVKD. The CDR3 bases are TGTGCCATCAGTGGTGTTGGGAGCGAGCCGTCCTCTGGAAACACCATATATTTT. Its protein product is CAISGVGSEPSSGNTIYF.

The chain combines TRBV28 with TRBJ2-6; D gene unclear. The V gene's germline CDR1 is MDHEN and CDR2 SYDVKM. The V gene lost 5 bases and the J gene lost 0 bases, with 8 bases spanning the gap. This CDR3 contains 15 residues. CDR3 in amino acids: CASSQPVSGANVLTF. The DNA for the CDR3 is TGTGCCAGCAGTCAACCGGTCTCTGGGGCCAACGTCCTGACTTTC.

This chain uses TRBV7-9 with TRBJ2-7; 10 positions match TRBD1. Germline loops: CDR1 SEHNR, CDR2 FQNEAQ (reference sequence). The CDR3 runs to 17 residues. The ends lost 7 bases at V and 0 bases at J; junction bases unmatched: 12. The chain's CDR3 is CASTPGQGYVSSYEQYF. The CDR3 region has the DNA TGTGCCAGCACCCCGGGACAGGGGTATGTAAGCTCCTACGAGCAGTACTTC.

The chain has TRBV12-3 or TRBV12-4 and TRBJ2-7; unclear D gene. The V end lost 1 base, the J end lost 4 bases, and 8 bases lay between the germline ends. This CDR3 spans 13 amino acids. CDR3 nucleotide sequence: TGTGCCAGCAGTTTAGGGCAAAATTACGAGCAGTACTTC. Translated, it gives CASSLGQNYEQYF.

The chain joins TRBV18 to TRBJ1-1; 10 bases line up with TRBD1. Germline assignment: CDR1 KGHSH and CDR2 LQKENI. V dropped 0 bases and J dropped 3; count of bases not matched to a gene: 7. This CDR3 has 17 residues. This CDR3 reads CASSPPGTGAADTEAFF. The CDR3 bases are TGTGCCAGCTCACCACCGGGGACAGGGGCCGCTGACACTGAAGCTTTCTTT.

This chain links TRBV14 with TRBJ1-3; D uncertain. V was cut by 3 bases and J by 0 bases, with 9 bases left in between. This CDR3 spans 15 amino acids. CDR1 SGHDN and CDR2 FVKESK come from the germline V gene. This CDR3 is CASSQRQFSGNTIYF. Here the CDR3 DNA reads TGTGCCAGCAGCCAGCGGCAGTTCTCTGGAAACACCATATATTTT.

The chain is built from TRBV29-1 and TRBJ2-7; tentative D call: TRBD2 (6 bases). Germline V gene sequence: CDR1 SQVTM, CDR2 ANQGSEA. Between the trimmed V and J ends, which lost 7 bases and 0 bases, there was a span of 19 bases. CDR3 length: 15 residues. The CDR3 sequence is CSGAGGAAGSYEQYF. CDR3 nucleotide sequence: TGCAGCGGCGCCGGCGGGGCCGCTGGCTCCTACGAGCAGTACTTC.

The genes are TRBV6-1 and TRBJ2-5, with a tentative D call TRBD2 (7 bases). Germline CDR1 MNHNS, CDR2 SASEGT. This CDR3 is built from 15 residues. Trimming took off 2 bases at V and 9 bases at J, with 19 bases between the two ends. CDR3 coding DNA: TGTGCCAGCAGTGAATTTGGCGGGGGCCCACGGGCCCAGTACTTC. It is translated as CASSEFGGGPRAQYF.

The gene calls are TRBV18 and TRBJ2-7; 7 bases agree with TRBD1. The CDR3 loop spans 17 amino acids. Per germline, CDR1 KGHSH and CDR2 LQKENI. The V segment lost 6 bases and the J segment 1 base; nucleotides outside the gene matches: 15. CDR3 loop: CASSPPRTGIESYEQYF. CDR3 sequence (DNA): TGTGCCAGCTCCCCGCCTCGGACAGGAATAGAATCCTACGAGCAGTACTTC.

The chain uses TRBV4-3 and TRBJ1-6, with D unclear. Germline CDR1 is LGHNA and CDR2 is YSLEER. Trimming removed 2 bases at V and 13 bases at J, with 18 bases between. CDR3 length equals 15 residues. The CDR3 DNA is TGCGCCAGCAGCCAAATCGACTCGACCGCCGCGCCCCTCCACTTT. It specifies CASSQIDSTAAPLHF.

The sample holds one count of this clone. The gene calls are TRBV20-1 and TRBJ1-1; the match to TRBD1 covers 7 bases. The CDR3 consists of 15 residues. V gave up 3 bases and J gave up 0 bases; unmatched junction bases: 7. CDR1 is DFQATT and CDR2 is SNEGSKA in the germline V gene (reference sequence). CDR3 loop: CSASNPGQMNTEAFF. The DNA for the CDR3 is TGCAGTGCTAGTAATCCGGGACAGATGAACACTGAAGCTTTCTTT.

The rearrangement joins TRBV18 to TRBJ2-7, with 7 bases matching TRBD1. The CDR3 contains 13 residues. The ends lost 6 bases at V and 7 bases at J; junction bases unmatched: 9. Germline V gene data show CDR1 as KGHSH and CDR2 as LQKENI. The CDR3 DNA follows: TGTGCCAGCTCTCCCGGGACAGCCAGGGAGCAGTACTTC. Its protein product is CASSPGTAREQYF.

This clone was recorded a few times. The CDR3 DNA is TGTGCCAGCTCTTTCGGCGGGGACTATGGCTACACCTTC. Translation gives CASSFGGDYGYTF. The chain joins TRBV18 to TRBJ1-2, with D unclear. Germline lookup yields CDR1 KGHSH and CDR2 LQKENI. V was clipped by 6 bases and J by 3 bases, with 11 bases between them. The CDR3 is made up of 13 amino acids.

Regarding this clone: The junction departs from the called germline gene at one end, perhaps through a read error. This rearrangement joins TRBV14 to TRBJ2-7; D gene ambiguous. Germline values: CDR1 SGHDN, CDR2 FVKESK. The CDR3 is 15 residues long. The DNA of the CDR3 is TGTGCCAGCAGTCAAGGTGAGATCCCCTCCTACGAGCAGTACTTC. It is translated as CASSQGEIPSYEQYF. The entire variable domain, with the rest obtained from reference TRBV14 and TRBJ2-7, is as follows: EAGVTQFPSHSVIEKGQTVTLRCDPISGHDNLYWYRRVMGKEIKFLLHFVKESKQDESGMPNNRFLAERTGGTYSTLKVQPAELEDSGVYFCASSQGEIPSYEQYFGPGTRLTVT.

The chain couples TRBV19 to TRBJ1-3; weak D call: TRBD1 (5 bases). V shed 6 bases and J shed 0 bases, with 18 bases lying between them. Germline V CDR1 and CDR2: LNHDA, SQIVND (reference sequence). The CDR3 extends over 17 amino acids. The CDR3 here is CASSLWVGLSSGNTIYF. For the CDR3, the DNA is TGTGCCAGTAGCCTCTGGGTGGGGCTGAGCTCTGGAAACACCATATATTTT.

The V gene is TRBV9, the J gene TRBJ1-3; no reliable D call. Trimming removed 0 bases from V and 2 bases from J, with 12 bases in between. The CDR3 has 16 amino acids. The germline V gene has CDR1 SGDLS and CDR2 YYNGEE. This chain's CDR3 is CASSVGATFPGNTIYF. The CDR3, as DNA: TGTGCCAGCAGCGTAGGGGCTACCTTCCCTGGAAACACCATATATTTT.

The chain carries TRBV5-4 and TRBJ2-2; 8 bases line up with TRBD2. CDR1 is SGHNT and CDR2 is YYREEE in the germline V gene (reference sequence). V shed 0 bases, J shed 2 bases, and the junction held 3 bases outside the gene matches. This CDR3 has 16 amino acids. CDR3 sequence: CASSLGTSGNTGELFF. CDR3 bases: TGTGCCAGCAGCTTGGGTACTAGCGGCAACACCGGGGAGCTGTTTTTT.